The clone carrying this TCR beta chain was seen once. Antigen specificity is unknown. This sample was taken from a study of T cell responses to AZD1222 COVID-19 vaccine. Findings of the study overall: Spike-specific TCR breadth rose after two AZD1222 doses, and depth rose as well. Without day 14 samples, only post-peak T cell repertoires were studied. Clonal diversity may have been underestimated, and the donors were mostly white British, with more females than males.

Repertoires were generated with immunoSEQ multiplex PCR, while TCRdb's copy carries only in-frame clones and drops some. The sample has 150,000 to 200,000 clones, about 91% seen once. Germline lookup yields CDR1 LNHDA and CDR2 SQIVND (reference sequence). V was pared by 3 bases and J by 6 bases, with 11 bases between. There are 13 residues in the CDR3. This chain uses TRBV19 with TRBJ1-1, with D possibly being TRBD1 (6 bases). This receptor was identified in an adult who received the AZD1222 COVID-19 vaccine. Specimen: peripheral blood, collected 28 days after the second AZD1222 dose. The CDR3 DNA is TGTGCCAGTAGTATCCGACAGGCCCCTGAAGCTTTCTTT. It yields the protein CASSIRQAPEAFF.